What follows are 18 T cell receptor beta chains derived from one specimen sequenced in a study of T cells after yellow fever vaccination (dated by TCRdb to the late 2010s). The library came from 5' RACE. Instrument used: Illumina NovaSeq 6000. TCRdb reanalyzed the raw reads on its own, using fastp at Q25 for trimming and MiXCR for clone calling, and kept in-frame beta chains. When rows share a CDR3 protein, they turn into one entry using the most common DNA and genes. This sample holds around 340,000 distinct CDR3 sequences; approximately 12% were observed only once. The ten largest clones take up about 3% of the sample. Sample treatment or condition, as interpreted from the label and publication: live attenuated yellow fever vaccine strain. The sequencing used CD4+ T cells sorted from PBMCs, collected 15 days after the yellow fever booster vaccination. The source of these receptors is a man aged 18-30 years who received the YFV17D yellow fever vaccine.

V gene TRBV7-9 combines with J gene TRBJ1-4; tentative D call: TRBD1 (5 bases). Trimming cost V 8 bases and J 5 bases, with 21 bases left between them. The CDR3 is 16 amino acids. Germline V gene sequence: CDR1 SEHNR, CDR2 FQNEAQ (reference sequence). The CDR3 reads CASALGETEGNEKLFF. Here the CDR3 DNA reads TGTGCCAGCGCCCTCGGGGAGACAGAGGGGAATGAAAAACTGTTTTTT.

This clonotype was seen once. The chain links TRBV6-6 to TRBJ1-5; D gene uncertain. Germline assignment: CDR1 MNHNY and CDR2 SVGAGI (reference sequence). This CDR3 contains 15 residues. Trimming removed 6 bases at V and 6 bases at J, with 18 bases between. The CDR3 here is CASRSPNWEPQPQHF. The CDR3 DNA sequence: TGTGCCAGCAGATCCCCGAACTGGGAACCTCAGCCCCAGCATTTT.

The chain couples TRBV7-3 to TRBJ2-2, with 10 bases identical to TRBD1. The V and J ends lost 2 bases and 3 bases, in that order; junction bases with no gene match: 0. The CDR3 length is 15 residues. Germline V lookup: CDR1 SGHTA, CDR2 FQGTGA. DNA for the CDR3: TGTGCCAGCAGCTTAGGGACAGGGGACACCGGGGAGCTGTTTTTT. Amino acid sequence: CASSLGTGDTGELFF.

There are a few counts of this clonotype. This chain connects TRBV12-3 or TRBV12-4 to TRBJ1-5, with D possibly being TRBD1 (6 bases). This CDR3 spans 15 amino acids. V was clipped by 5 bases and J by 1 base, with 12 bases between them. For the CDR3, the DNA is TGTGCCAGCAGTCCAGGGGCCACCAGCAATCAGCCCCAGCATTTT. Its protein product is CASSPGATSNQPQHF.

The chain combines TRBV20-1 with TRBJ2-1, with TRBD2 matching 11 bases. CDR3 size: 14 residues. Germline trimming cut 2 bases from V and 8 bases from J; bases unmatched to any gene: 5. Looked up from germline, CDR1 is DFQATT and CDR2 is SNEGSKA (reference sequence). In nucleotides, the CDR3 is TGCAGTGCTAGAAATAGCGGGGGGGTGGATGAGCAGTTCTTC. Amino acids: CSARNSGGVDEQFF.

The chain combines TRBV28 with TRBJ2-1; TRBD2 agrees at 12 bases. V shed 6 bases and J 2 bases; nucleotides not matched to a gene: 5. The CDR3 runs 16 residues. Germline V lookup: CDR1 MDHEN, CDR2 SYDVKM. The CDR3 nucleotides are TGTGCCAGCAGGCCAAGACTAGCGGGGGCCTACAATGAGCAGTTCTTC. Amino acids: CASRPRLAGAYNEQFF.

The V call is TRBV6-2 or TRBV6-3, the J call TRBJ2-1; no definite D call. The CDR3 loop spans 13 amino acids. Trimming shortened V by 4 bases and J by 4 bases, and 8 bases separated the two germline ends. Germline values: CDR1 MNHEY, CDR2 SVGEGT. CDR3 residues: CASSSPRYNEQFF. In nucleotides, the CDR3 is TGTGCCAGCAGTTCACCCCGGTACAATGAGCAGTTCTTC.

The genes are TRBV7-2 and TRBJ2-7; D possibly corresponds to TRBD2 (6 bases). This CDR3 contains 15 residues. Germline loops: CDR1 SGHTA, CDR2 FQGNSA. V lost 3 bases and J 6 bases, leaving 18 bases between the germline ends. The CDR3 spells CASSLRRDSRLEQYF. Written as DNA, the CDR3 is TGTGCCAGCAGCTTGCGCCGGGACTCTCGGCTCGAGCAGTACTTC.

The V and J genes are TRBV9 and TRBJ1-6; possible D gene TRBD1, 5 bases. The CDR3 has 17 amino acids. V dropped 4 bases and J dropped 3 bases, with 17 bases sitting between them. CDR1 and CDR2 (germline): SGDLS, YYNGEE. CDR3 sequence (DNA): TGTGCCAGCAGCCCCTCAAAAGGGACGTTCTATAATTCACCCCTCCACTTT. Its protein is CASSPSKGTFYNSPLHF.

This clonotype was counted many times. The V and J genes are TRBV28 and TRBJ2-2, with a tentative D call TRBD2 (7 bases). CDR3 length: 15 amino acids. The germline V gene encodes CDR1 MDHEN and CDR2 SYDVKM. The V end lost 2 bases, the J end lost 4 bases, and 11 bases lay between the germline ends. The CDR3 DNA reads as TGTGCCAGCAGTTTAGGCGGGGGCTTCACCGGGGAGCTGTTTTTT. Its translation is CASSLGGGFTGELFF. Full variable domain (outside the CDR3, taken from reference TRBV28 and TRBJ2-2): DVKVTQSSRYLVKRTGEKVFLECVQDMDHENMFWYRQDPGLGLRLIYFSYDVKMKEKGDIPEGYSVSREKKERFSLILESASTNQTSMYLCASSLGGGFTGELFFGEGSRLTVL.

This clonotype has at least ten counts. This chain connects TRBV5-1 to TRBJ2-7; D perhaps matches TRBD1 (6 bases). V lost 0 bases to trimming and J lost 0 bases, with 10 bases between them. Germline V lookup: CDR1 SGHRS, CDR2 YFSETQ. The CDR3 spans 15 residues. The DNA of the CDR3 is TGCGCCAGCAGCTTGGGTGGGGGCCGCTCCTACGAGCAGTACTTC. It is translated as CASSLGGGRSYEQYF.

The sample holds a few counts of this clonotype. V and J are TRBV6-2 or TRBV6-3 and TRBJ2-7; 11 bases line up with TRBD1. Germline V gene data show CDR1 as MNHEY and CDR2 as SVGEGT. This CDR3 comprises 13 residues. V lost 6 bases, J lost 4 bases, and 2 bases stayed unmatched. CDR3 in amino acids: CASRGTGGYEQYF. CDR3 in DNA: TGTGCCAGCAGGGGGACAGGGGGTTACGAGCAGTACTTC.

The CDR3: CASSQFLGGDGYTF. Here the CDR3 DNA reads TGTGCCAGCAGCCAATTCTTGGGGGGCGATGGCTACACCTTC. This chain joins TRBV3-1 and TRBJ1-2; the D gene is possibly TRBD1 (6 bases). The CDR3 length is 14 residues. Trimming shortened V by 2 bases and J by 6 bases, and 13 bases separated the two germline ends. CDR1 is LGHDT, CDR2 YNNKEL, per germline (reference sequence).

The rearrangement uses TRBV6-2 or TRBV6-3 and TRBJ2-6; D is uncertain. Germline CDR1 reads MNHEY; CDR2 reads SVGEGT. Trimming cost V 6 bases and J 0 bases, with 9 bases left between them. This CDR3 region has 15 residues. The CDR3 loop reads CASSRPSSGANVLTF. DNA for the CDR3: TGTGCCAGCAGCCGCCCCTCCTCTGGGGCCAACGTCCTGACTTTC.

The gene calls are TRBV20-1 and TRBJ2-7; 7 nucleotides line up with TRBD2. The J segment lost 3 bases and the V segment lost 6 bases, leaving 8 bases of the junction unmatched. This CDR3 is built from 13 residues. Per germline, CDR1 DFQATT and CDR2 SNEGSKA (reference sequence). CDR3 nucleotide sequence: TGCAGTGCGGGGAGGGGCAGGGACTACGAGCAGTACGTC. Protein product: CSAGRGRDYEQYV.

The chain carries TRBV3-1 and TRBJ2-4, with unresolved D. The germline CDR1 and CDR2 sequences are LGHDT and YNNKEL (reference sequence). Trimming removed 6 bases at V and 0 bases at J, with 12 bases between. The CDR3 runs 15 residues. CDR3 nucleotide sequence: TGTGCCAGCAGAAATGGCAACCTAGCCAAAAACATTCAGTACTTC. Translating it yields CASRNGNLAKNIQYF.

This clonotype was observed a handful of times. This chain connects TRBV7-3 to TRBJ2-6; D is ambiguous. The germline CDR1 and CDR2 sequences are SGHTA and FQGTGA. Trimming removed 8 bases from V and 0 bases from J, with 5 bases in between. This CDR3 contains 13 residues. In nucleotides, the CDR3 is TGTGCCAGCGGGGACTCTGGGGCCAACGTCCTGACTTTC. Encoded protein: CASGDSGANVLTF.

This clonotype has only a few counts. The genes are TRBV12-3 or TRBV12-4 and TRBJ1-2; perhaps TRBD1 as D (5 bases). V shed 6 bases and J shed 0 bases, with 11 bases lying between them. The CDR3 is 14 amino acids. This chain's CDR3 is CASSPTAPNYGYTF. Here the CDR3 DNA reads TGTGCCAGCAGCCCGACAGCCCCTAACTATGGCTACACCTTC.